One and the same sample provided the 13 T cell receptor beta chains below, sequenced in a study of Graves' ophthalmopathy and Graves' hyperthyroidism. TCR beta CDR3 regions were amplified from RNA transcripts. HTBI primers primed a first-round RT-PCR, and a second-round multiplex PCR followed. MiXCR, run by TCRdb on the multiplex PCR reads, gives a single entry per CDR3 protein. The sample comprises approximately 380,000 distinct CDR3 sequences, over 20% of which are singletons, and around 3.2% rests with the top ten. The specimen was peripheral blood. These receptors were taken from a woman between 18 and 30 years old with stable Graves' hyperthyroidism.

This clonotype was recorded at least ten times. The chain employs TRBV11-2 and TRBJ2-7, with 7 bases aligning to TRBD1. The CDR3 loop spans 16 amino acids. From germline, CDR1 is SGHAT and CDR2 FQNNGV. Unmatched junction bases numbered 9, after V lost 4 bases and J lost 0 bases. The chain's CDR3 is CASSSGWNRGSYEQYF. DNA of the CDR3: TGTGCCAGCAGCTCCGGGTGGAACAGGGGCTCCTACGAGCAGTACTTC. Supplemented by reference TRBV11-2 and TRBJ2-7, the full variable domain reads EAGVAQSPRYKIIEKRQSVAFWCNPISGHATLYWYQQILGQGPKLLIQFQNNGVVDDSQLPKDRFSAERLKGVDSTLKIQPAKLEDSAVYLCASSSGWNRGSYEQYFGPGTRLTVT.

This clonotype was counted many times. CDR3 sequence (DNA): TGTGCCAGCAGCCTCGTTCTAGCGTACCAAGAGACCCAGTACTTC. It specifies CASSLVLAYQETQYF. The chain uses TRBV11-2 and TRBJ2-5, with D tentatively TRBD2 (6 bases). Germline V CDR1 and CDR2: SGHAT, FQNNGV. The CDR3 runs to 15 residues. V was pared by 5 bases and J by 0 bases, with 13 bases between.

This clonotype was recorded many times. The genes are TRBV6-2 or TRBV6-3 and TRBJ2-7, with 9 bases matching TRBD2. The CDR3 spans 16 residues. CDR1 is MNHEY, CDR2 SVGEGT, per germline. J gave up 4 bases and V 4 bases, and 11 bases lay outside the gene matches. CDR3 sequence: CASSFPPGLATYEQYF. CDR3 DNA sequence: TGTGCCAGCAGTTTCCCCCCGGGACTAGCAACGTACGAGCAGTACTTC.

The sample holds many counts of this clonotype. V usage is TRBV12-3 or TRBV12-4 and J usage is TRBJ2-2; D unresolved. This CDR3 spans 14 amino acids. Trimming pared 2 bases from V and 4 bases from J, leaving 8 bases between. The CDR3 DNA follows: TGTGCCAGCAGTTTAAGGTCTAGCACCGGGGAGCTGTTTTTT. Translation gives CASSLRSSTGELFF.

V usage is TRBV2 and J usage is TRBJ2-2, with D unclear. This CDR3 spans 12 amino acids. Trimming pared 2 bases from V and 7 bases from J, leaving 5 bases between. The germline V gene has CDR1 SNHLY and CDR2 FYNNEI. The CDR3, as DNA: TGTGCCAGCAGTGAAATTGGCGGGGAGCTGTTTTTT. Translated: CASSEIGGELFF.

This clonotype was seen many times. V and J are TRBV7-2 and TRBJ1-2; unclear D gene. The germline gives CDR1 SGHTA, CDR2 FQGNSA. The V gene lost 1 base and the J gene lost 4 bases, with 7 bases spanning the gap. CDR3 length: 13 residues. CDR3 in amino acids: CASSLGKGYGYTF. The CDR3 DNA is TGTGCCAGCAGCTTAGGAAAGGGCTATGGCTACACCTTC.

Only a few counts were recorded for this clonotype. The chain links TRBV6-1 to TRBJ2-7, with 13 bases aligning to TRBD2. Trimming removed 4 bases from V and 6 bases from J; junction bases left unmatched: 6. From germline, CDR1 is MNHNS and CDR2 SASEGT. There are 15 residues in the CDR3. This chain's CDR3 is CASSGGLAGNGEQYF. The CDR3 DNA reads as TGTGCCAGCAGTGGGGGACTAGCGGGAAATGGCGAGCAGTACTTC.

The chain employs TRBV18 and TRBJ1-2; perhaps TRBD1 as D (6 bases). Trimming removed 4 bases from V and 4 bases from J, with 22 bases in between. The CDR3 covers 17 residues. Looked up from germline, CDR1 is KGHSH and CDR2 is LQKENI. CDR3 residues: CASSRGSGTKSSYGYTF. DNA for the CDR3: TGTGCCAGCTCACGGGGGTCCGGGACAAAAAGCAGCTATGGCTACACCTTC.

The rearrangement links TRBV5-1 to TRBJ2-5, with D unclear. The V gene's germline CDR1 is SGHRS and CDR2 YFSETQ. Trimming took off 4 bases at V and 2 bases at J, with 18 bases between the two ends. This CDR3 region has 16 residues. As DNA, the CDR3 is TGCGCCAGCAGCCAATACCCTTTAAGGGCGCAAGAGACCCAGTACTTC. Its protein is CASSQYPLRAQETQYF.

This clonotype was counted many times. V is TRBV20-1 and J is TRBJ2-5; no definite D call. The CDR3 is 13 residues long. Trimming removed 2 bases from V and 4 bases from J, with 11 bases in between. Germline V lookup: CDR1 DFQATT, CDR2 SNEGSKA (reference sequence). In nucleotides, the CDR3 is TGCAGTGCTAGACCCTGGGTCGTAGAGACCCAGTACTTC. Translated, it gives CSARPWVVETQYF.

The genes are TRBV30 and TRBJ2-2; unclear D gene. From germline, CDR1 is GTSNPN and CDR2 SVGIG (reference sequence). The CDR3 has 13 amino acids. V lost 3 bases, J lost 5 bases, and 10 bases lay in between. CDR3 region: CAWSYGRTGELFF. DNA of the CDR3: TGTGCCTGGAGCTACGGGCGGACCGGGGAGCTGTTTTTT.

In this sample, this clonotype turned up many times. This chain connects TRBV11-2 to TRBJ2-7; D possibly corresponds to TRBD2 (6 bases). The CDR3 loop spans 16 amino acids. CDR1 is SGHAT, CDR2 FQNNGV, per germline. V was trimmed by 3 bases and J by 0 bases, leaving 15 bases between them. The CDR3, as DNA: TGTGCCAGCAGCTTGGATGCGGGGTTGAGCTCCTACGAGCAGTACTTC. It yields the protein CASSLDAGLSSYEQYF.

The genes are TRBV7-9 and TRBJ1-2, with 9 bases lining up with TRBD1. CDR1 is SEHNR, CDR2 FQNEAQ, per germline (reference sequence). The CDR3 extends over 17 amino acids. V shed 2 bases, J shed 4 bases, and the junction held 11 bases outside the gene matches. The chain's CDR3 is CASSLITGTGKPYGYTF. In nucleotides, the CDR3 is TGTGCCAGCAGCTTAATCACCGGGACAGGGAAACCCTATGGCTACACCTTC.